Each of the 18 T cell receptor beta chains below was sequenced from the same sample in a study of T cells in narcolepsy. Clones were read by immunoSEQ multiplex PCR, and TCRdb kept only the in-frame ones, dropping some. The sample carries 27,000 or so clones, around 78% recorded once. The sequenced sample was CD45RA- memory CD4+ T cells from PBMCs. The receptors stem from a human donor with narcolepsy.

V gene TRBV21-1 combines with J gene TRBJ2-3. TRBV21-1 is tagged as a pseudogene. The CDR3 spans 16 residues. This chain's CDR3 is CASSKTTPTNTDTQYF. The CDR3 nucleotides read TGTGCCAGCAGCAAAACGACTCCGACAAACACAGATACGCAGTATTTT.

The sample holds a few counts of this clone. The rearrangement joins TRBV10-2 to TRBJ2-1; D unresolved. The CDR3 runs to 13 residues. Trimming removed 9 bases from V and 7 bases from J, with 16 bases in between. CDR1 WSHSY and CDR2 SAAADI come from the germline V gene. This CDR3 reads CASRPTWGNEQFF. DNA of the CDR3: TGCGCCAGTAGACCGACGTGGGGTAATGAGCAGTTCTTC.

The CDR3 DNA follows: TGTGCCAGCAGCTTAGTGCTAGCGGGGGTGTTCGGCACAGATACGCAGTATTTT. Translation gives CASSLVLAGVFGTDTQYF. The rearrangement links TRBV7-2 to TRBJ2-3; 10 nucleotides line up with TRBD2. The junction had 8 bases not matched to a gene; V was cut back by 1 base and J by 1 base. From germline, CDR1 is SGHTA and CDR2 FQGNSA. This CDR3 comprises 18 residues.

The CDR3 reads CASSQDGQGANVLTF. The DNA of the CDR3 is TGCGCCAGCAGCCAAGACGGACAGGGGGCCAACGTCCTGACTTTC. This chain links TRBV4-1 with TRBJ2-6, with D perhaps TRBD1 (6 bases). With 0 bases removed from V and 4 bases from J, the gap between germline ends came to 7 bases. CDR1 is MGHRA, CDR2 YSYEKL, per germline. The CDR3 contains 15 residues.

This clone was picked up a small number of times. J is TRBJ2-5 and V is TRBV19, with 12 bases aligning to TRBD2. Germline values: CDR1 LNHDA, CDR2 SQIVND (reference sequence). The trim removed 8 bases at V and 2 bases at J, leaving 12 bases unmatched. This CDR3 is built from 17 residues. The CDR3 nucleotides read TGTGCCAGTTCTAAGACTAGCGGGGGCCGTAGTCAAGAGACCCAGTACTTC. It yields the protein CASSKTSGGRSQETQYF.

The CDR3 nucleotides are TGCGCCAGCAGCCTTGGTAATGAAAAACTGTTTTTT. Protein sequence: CASSLGNEKLFF. The chain combines TRBV5-1 with TRBJ1-4; D not resolved. The ends were cut back, 4 bases at V and 4 bases at J, with 5 bases in the middle. This CDR3 comprises 12 residues. CDR1 and CDR2 (germline): SGHRS, YFSETQ.

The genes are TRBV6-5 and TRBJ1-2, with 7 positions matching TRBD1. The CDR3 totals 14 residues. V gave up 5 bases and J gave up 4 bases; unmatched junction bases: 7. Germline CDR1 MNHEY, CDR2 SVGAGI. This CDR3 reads CASSDQDRFYGYTF. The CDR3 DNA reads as TGTGCCAGCAGTGACCAGGACAGGTTCTATGGCTACACCTTC.

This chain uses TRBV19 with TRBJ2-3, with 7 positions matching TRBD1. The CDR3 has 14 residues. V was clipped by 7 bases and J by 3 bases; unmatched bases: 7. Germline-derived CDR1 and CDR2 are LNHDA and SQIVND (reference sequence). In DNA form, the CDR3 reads TGTGCCAGTAAGGACAGGACGGGAACAGATACGCAGTATTTT. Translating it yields CASKDRTGTDTQYF.

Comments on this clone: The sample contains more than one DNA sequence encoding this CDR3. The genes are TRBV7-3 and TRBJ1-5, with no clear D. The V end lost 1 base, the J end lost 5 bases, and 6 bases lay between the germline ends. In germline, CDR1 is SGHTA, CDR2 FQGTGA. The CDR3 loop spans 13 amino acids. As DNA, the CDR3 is TGTGCCAGCAGCTTAAATGGGGATCAGCCCCAGCATTTT. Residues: CASSLNGDQPQHF.

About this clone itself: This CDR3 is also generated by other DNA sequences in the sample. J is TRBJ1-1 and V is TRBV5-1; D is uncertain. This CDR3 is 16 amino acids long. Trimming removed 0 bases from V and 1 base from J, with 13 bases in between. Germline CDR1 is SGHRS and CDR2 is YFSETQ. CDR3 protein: CASSLALEAGNTEAFF. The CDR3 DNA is TGCGCCAGCAGCTTGGCACTGGAGGCAGGGAACACTGAAGCTTTCTTT.

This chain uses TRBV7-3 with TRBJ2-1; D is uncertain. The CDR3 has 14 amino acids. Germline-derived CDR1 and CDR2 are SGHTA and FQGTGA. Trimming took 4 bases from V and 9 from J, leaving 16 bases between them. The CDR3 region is CASSSPTGVSEQFF. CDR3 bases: TGTGCCAGCAGCTCTCCTACGGGTGTGTCTGAGCAGTTCTTC.

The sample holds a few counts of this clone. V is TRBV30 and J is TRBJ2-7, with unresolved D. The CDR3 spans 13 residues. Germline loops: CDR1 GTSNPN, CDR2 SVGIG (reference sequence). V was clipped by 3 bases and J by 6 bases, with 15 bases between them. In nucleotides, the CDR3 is TGTGCCTGGAGCCTAAGATCCGGGCGCGAGCAGTACTTC. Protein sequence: CAWSLRSGREQYF. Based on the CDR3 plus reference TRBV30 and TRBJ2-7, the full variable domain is SQTIHQWPATLVQPVGSPLSLECTVEGTSNPNLYWYRQAAGRGLQLLFYSVGIGQISSEVPQNLSASRPQDRQFILSSKKLLLSDSGFYLCAWSLRSGREQYFGPGTRLTVT.

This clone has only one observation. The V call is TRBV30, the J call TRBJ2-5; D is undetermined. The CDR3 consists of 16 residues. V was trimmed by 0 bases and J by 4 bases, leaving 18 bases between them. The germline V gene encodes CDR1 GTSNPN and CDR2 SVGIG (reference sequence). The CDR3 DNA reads TGTGCCTGGAGTGTACCTGGCGGACCCTCCCGAGAGACCCAGTACTTC. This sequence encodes CAWSVPGGPSRETQYF.

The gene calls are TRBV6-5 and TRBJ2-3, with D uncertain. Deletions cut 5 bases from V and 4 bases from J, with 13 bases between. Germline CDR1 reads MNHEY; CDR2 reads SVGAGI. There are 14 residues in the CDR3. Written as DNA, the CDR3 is TGTGCCAGCAGTGGATACTATCCCGCAGATACGCAGTATTTT. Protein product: CASSGYYPADTQYF.

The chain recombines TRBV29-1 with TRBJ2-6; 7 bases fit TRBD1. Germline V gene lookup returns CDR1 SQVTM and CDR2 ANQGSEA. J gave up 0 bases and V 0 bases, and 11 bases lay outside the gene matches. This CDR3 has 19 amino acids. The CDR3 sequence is CSVEEAKGQVSSGANVLTF. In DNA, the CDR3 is TGCAGCGTTGAAGAGGCCAAAGGACAGGTGTCCTCTGGGGCCAACGTCCTGACTTTC.

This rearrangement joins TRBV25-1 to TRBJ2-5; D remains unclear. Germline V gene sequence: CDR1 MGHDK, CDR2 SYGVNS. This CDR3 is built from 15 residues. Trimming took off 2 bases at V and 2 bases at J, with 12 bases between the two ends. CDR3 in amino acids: CASSERTLTQETQYF. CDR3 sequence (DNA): TGTGCCAGCAGTGAAAGGACGCTAACGCAAGAGACCCAGTACTTC.

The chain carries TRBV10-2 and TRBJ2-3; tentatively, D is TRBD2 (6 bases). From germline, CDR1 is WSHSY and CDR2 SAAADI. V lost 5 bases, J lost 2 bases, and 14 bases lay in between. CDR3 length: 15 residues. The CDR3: CASSTLGLLTDTQYF. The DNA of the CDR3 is TGCGCCAGCAGTACCCTGGGACTCCTCACAGATACGCAGTATTTT.

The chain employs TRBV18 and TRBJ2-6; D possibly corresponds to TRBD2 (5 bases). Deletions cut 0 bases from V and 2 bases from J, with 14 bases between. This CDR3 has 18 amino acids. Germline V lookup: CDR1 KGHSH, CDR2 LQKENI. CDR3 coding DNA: TGTGCCAGCTCACCACCTTTATTCCGGGGAACTGGGGCCAACGTCCTGACTTTC. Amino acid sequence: CASSPPLFRGTGANVLTF.